This T cell receptor (beta chain) was profiled in a study of CXCR3-negative and CXCR3-positive naive CD8 T cells. Definition of naive CD8+ T cells rested on a CD45RO-CCR7+CD27+CD95- profile. Preparation of TRB cDNA libraries relied on 5' RACE carrying UMI labels. TCRdb reanalyzed the 5' RACE reads and collapses them to one entry per CDR3 protein, without DNA. The sample has about 130,000 distinct CDR3 sequences. Study-level points and caveats: A higher hydrophobicity marked the TRB CDR3s of CXCR3-positive naive cells versus CXCR3-negative naive cells. TRBV-TRBJ usage matched between naive CXCR3-negative and CXCR3-positive cells but not between memory cells.

Looked up from germline, CDR1 is SGHRS and CDR2 is YFSETQ. The CDR3 extends over 14 amino acids. A word on this clonotype: Its antigen remains unknown.

This TCR was sampled from a human donor in good health. Some clones in this sample may be carry-over from other donors' samples. Specimen: naive CXCR3- CD8+ T cells from blood. The subset is: CD45RO-CCR7+CD27+CD95- naive CD8+ T cells lacking CXCR3 (TNR3-). This chain joins TRBV5-1 and TRBJ2-7. This chain's CDR3 is CASSLARPSYEQYF. Supplemented by reference TRBV5-1 and TRBJ2-7, the full variable domain reads KAGVTQTPRYLIKTRGQQVTLSCSPISGHRSVSWYQQTPGQGLQFLFEYFSETQRNKGNFPGRFSGRQFSNSRSEMNVSTLELGDSALYLCASSLARPSYEQYFGPGTRLTVT.